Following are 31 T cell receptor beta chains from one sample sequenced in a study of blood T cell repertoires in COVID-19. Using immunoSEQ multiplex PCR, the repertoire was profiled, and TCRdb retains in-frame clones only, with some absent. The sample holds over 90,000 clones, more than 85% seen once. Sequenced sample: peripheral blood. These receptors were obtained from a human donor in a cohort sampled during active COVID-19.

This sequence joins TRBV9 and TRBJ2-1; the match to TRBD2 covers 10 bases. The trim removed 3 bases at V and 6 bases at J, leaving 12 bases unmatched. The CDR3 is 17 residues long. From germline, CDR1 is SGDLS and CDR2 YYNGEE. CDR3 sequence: CASSDQAGGPSFNEQFF. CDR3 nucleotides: TGTGCCAGCAGCGACCAAGCGGGGGGGCCGTCTTTCAATGAGCAGTTCTTC. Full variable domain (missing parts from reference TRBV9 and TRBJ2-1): DSGVTQTPKHLITATGQRVTLRCSPRSGDLSVYWYQQSLDQGLQFLIQYYNGEERAKGNILERFSAQQFPDLHSELNLSSLELGDSALYFCASSDQAGGPSFNEQFFGPGTRLTVL.

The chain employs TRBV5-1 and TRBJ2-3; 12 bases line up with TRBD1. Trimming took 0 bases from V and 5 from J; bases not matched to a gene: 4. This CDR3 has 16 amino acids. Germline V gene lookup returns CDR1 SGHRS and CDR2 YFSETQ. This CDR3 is CASSLEGQGAQDTQYF. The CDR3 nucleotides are TGCGCCAGCAGCTTGGAGGGACAGGGGGCCCAAGATACGCAGTATTTT.

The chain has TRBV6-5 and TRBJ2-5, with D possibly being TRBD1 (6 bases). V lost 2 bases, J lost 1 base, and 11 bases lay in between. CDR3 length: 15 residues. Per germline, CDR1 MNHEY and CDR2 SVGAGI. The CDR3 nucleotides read TGTGCCAGCAGTTACGGACAGCCGGCCCAAGAGACCCAGTACTTC. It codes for CASSYGQPAQETQYF.

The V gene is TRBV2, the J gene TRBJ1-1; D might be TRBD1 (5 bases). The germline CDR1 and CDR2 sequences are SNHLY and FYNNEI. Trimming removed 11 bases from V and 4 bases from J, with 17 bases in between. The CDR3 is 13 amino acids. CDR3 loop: CAQQGGRGTEAFF. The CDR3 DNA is TGTGCCCAGCAGGGAGGCCGGGGCACTGAAGCTTTCTTT.

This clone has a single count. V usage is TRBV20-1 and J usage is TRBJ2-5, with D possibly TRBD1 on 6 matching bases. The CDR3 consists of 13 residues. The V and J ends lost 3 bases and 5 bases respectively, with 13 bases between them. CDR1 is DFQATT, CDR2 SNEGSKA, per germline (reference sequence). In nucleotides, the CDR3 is TGCAGTGCTAGTCCCAGGGGCGGGGAGACCCAGTACTTC. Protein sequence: CSASPRGGETQYF.

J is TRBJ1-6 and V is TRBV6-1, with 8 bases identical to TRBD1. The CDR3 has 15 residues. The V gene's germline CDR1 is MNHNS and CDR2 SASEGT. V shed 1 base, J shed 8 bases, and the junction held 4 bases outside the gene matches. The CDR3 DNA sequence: TGTGCCAGCAGTGAAGTGGGGACAGGTGATTCACCCCTCCACTTT. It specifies CASSEVGTGDSPLHF.

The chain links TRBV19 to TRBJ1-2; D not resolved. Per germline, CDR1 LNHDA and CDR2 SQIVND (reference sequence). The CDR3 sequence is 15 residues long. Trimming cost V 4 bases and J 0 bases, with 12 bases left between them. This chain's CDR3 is CASSNVRGSNYGYTF. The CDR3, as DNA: TGTGCCAGTAGTAACGTGCGGGGATCTAACTATGGCTACACCTTC.

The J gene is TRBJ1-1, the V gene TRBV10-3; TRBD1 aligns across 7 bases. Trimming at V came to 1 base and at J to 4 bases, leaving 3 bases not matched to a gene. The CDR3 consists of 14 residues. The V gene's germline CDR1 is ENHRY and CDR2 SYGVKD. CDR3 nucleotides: TGTGCCATCAGTGAGTACACAGGGGTCACTGAAGCTTTCTTT. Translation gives CAISEYTGVTEAFF.

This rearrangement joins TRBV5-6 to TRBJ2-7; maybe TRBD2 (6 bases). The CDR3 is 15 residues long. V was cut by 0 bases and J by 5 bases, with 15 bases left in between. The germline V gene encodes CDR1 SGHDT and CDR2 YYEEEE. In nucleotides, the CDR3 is TGTGCCAGCAGCTTGGAACTAGCTTCTCCCCACGAGCAGTACTTC. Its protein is CASSLELASPHEQYF.

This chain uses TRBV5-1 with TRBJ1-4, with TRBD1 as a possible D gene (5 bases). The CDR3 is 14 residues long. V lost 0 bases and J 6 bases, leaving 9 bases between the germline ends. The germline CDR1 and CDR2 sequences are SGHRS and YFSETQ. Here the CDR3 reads CASSLEARDEKLFF. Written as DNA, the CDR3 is TGCGCCAGCAGCTTGGAGGCCAGGGATGAAAAACTGTTTTTT.

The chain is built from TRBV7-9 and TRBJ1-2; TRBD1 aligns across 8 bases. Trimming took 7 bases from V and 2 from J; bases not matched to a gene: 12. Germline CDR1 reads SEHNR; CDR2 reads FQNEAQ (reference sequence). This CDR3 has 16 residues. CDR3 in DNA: TGTGCCAGCACCCCGGCCACAGGGGGAATGAACTATGGCTACACCTTC. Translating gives CASTPATGGMNYGYTF.

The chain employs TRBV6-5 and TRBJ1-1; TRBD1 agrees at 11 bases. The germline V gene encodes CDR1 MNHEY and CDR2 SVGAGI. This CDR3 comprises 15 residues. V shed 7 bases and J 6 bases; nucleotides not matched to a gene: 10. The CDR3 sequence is CASTHGTGGQPEAFF. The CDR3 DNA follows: TGTGCCAGCACTCACGGGACAGGGGGTCAGCCTGAAGCTTTCTTT.

CDR3 protein: CASRGSLISTDTQYF. CDR3 sequence (DNA): TGTGCCAGCAGGGGGAGCCTGATTAGCACAGATACGCAGTATTTT. This sequence joins TRBV6-5 and TRBJ2-3, with D possibly being TRBD2 (5 bases). CDR3 length: 15 amino acids. The germline CDR1 and CDR2 sequences are MNHEY and SVGAGI. V dropped 6 bases and J dropped 0 bases, with 13 bases sitting between them.

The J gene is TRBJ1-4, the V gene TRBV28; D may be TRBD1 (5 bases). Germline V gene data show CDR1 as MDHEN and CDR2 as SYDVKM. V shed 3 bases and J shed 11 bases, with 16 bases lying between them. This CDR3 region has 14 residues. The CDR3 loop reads CASSFRSTRGKLFF. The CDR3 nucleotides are TGTGCCAGCAGTTTCCGATCGACACGGGGGAAACTGTTTTTT.

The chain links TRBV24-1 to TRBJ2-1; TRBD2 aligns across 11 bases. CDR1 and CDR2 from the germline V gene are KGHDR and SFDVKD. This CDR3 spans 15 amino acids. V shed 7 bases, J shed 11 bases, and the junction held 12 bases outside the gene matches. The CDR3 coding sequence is TGTGCCACCAGCAAACTAGCGGGGGTAGCAGATAAGCAGTTCTTC. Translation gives CATSKLAGVADKQFF.

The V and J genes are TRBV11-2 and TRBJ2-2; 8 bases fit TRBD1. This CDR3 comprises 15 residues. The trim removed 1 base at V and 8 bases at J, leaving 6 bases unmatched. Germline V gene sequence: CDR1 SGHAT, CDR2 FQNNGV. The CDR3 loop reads CASSLGTGPMGELFF. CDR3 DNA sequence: TGTGCCAGCAGCTTAGGGACAGGGCCCATGGGGGAGCTGTTTTTT.

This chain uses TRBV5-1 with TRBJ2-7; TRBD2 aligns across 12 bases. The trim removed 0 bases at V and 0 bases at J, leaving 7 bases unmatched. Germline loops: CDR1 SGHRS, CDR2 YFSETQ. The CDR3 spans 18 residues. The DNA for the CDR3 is TGCGCCAGCAGCTTGGCCGGGACTAGCGGGCAAAGCTCCTACGAGCAGTACTTC. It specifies CASSLAGTSGQSSYEQYF.

The CDR3 protein is CASSLTGYEQYF. CDR3 bases: TGTGCCAGCAGCTTAACAGGCTACGAGCAGTACTTC. The chain couples TRBV7-8 to TRBJ2-7; possibly TRBD1 for D (5 bases). The germline gives CDR1 SGHVS, CDR2 FQNEAQ. The CDR3 has 12 amino acids. V gave up 2 bases and J gave up 3 bases, with 5 bases separating them.

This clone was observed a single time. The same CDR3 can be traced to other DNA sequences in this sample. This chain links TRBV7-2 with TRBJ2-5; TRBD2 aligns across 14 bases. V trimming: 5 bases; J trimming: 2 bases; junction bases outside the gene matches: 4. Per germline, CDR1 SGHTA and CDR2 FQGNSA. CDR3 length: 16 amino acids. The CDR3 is CASSRRTSGGQETQYF. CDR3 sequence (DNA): TGTGCCAGCAGCCGCCGGACTAGCGGGGGGCAAGAGACCCAGTACTTC.

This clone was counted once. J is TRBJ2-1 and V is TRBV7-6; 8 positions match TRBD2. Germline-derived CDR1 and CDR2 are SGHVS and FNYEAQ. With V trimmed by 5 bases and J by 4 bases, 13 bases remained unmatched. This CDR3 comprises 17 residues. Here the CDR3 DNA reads TGTGCCAGCAGCGCCCCAAGAGCGGGGGTGCTTTACAATGAGCAGTTCTTC. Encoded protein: CASSAPRAGVLYNEQFF.

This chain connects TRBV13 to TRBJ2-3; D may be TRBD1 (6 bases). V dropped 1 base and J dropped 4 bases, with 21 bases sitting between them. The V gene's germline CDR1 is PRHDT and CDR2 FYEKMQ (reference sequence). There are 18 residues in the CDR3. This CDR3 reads CASSLAKRRQGFPDTQYF. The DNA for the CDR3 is TGTGCCAGCAGCTTAGCCAAAAGAAGGCAGGGGTTTCCAGATACGCAGTATTTT.

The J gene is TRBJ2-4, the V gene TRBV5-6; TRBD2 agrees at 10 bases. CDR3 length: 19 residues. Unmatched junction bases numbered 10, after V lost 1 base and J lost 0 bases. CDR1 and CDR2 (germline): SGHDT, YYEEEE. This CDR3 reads CASSLSASGGSLAKNIQYF. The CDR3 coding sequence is TGTGCCAGCAGCTTGTCGGCTAGCGGGGGATCACTAGCCAAAAACATTCAGTACTTC.

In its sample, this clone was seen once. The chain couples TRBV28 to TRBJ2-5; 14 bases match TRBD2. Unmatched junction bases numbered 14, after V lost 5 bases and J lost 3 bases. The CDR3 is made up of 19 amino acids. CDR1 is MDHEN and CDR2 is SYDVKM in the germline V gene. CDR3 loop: CASSPIRLAGGPKEETQYF. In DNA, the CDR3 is TGTGCCAGCAGTCCGATCAGACTAGCGGGGGGGCCGAAGGAAGAGACCCAGTACTTC. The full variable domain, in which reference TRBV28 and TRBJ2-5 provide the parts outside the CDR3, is DVKVTQSSRYLVKRTGEKVFLECVQDMDHENMFWYRQDPGLGLRLIYFSYDVKMKEKGDIPEGYSVSREKKERFSLILESASTNQTSMYLCASSPIRLAGGPKEETQYFGPGTRLLVL.

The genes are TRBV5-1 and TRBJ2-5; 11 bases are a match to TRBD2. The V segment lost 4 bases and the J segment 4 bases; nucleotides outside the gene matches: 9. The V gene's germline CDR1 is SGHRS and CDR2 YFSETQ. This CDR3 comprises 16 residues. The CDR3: CASSALSGRAGETQYF. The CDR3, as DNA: TGCGCCAGCAGCGCCCTTAGCGGGAGGGCGGGAGAGACCCAGTACTTC.

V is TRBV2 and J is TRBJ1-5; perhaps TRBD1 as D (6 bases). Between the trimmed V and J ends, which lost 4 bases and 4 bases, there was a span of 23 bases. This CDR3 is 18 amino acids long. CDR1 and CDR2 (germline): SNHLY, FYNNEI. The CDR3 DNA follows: TGTGCCAGCAGTGCGGGGCAGGGGCGCGTCGGGGGGAATCAGCCCCAGCATTTT. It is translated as CASSAGQGRVGGNQPQHF. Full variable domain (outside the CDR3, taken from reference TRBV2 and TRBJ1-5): EPEVTQTPSHQVTQMGQEVILRCVPISNHLYFYWYRQILGQKVEFLVSFYNNEISEKSEIFDDQFSVERPDGSNFTLKIRSTKLEDSAMYFCASSAGQGRVGGNQPQHFGDGTRLSIL.

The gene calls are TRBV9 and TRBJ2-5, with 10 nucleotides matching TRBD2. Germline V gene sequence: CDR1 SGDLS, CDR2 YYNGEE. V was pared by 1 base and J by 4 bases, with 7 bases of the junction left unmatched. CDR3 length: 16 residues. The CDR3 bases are TGTGCCAGCAGCGTATTGCCTAGCGGGAGAGGAGAGACCCAGTACTTC. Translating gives CASSVLPSGRGETQYF.

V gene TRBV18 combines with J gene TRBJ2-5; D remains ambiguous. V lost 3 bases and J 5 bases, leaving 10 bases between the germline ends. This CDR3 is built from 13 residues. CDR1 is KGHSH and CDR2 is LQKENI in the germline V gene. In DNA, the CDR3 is TGTGCCAGCTCACCCTCCGGGTTTGAGACCCAGTACTTC. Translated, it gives CASSPSGFETQYF. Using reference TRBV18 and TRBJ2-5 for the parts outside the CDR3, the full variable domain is NAGVMQNPRHLVRRRGQEARLRCSPMKGHSHVYWYRQLPEEGLKFMVYLQKENIIDESGMPKERFSAEFPKEGPSILRIQQVVRGDSAAYFCASSPSGFETQYFGPGTRLLVL.

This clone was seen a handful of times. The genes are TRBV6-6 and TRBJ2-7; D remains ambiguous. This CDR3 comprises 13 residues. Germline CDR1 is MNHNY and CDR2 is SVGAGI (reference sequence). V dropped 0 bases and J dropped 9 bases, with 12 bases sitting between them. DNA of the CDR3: TGTGCCAGCAGTTACTCCGGATCCCTAGGGCAGTACTTC. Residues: CASSYSGSLGQYF.

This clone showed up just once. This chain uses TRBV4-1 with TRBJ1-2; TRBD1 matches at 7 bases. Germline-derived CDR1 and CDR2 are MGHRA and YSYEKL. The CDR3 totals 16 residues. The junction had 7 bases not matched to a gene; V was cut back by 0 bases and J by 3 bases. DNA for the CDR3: TGCGCCAGCAGCCAAGAAGTAACAGGGGTTCACTATGGCTACACCTTC. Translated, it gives CASSQEVTGVHYGYTF.

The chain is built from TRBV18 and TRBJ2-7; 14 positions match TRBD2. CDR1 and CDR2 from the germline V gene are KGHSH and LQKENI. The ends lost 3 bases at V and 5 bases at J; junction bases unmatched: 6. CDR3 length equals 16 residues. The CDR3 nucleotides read TGTGCCAGCTCACCGGCGACTAGCGGGAGGGGCCACGAGCAGTACTTC. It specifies CASSPATSGRGHEQYF.

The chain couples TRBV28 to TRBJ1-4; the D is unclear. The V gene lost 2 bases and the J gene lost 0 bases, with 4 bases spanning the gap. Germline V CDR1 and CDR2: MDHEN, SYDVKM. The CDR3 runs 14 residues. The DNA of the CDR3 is TGTGCCAGCAGTTTACAGTCAACTAATGAAAAACTGTTTTTT. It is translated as CASSLQSTNEKLFF.